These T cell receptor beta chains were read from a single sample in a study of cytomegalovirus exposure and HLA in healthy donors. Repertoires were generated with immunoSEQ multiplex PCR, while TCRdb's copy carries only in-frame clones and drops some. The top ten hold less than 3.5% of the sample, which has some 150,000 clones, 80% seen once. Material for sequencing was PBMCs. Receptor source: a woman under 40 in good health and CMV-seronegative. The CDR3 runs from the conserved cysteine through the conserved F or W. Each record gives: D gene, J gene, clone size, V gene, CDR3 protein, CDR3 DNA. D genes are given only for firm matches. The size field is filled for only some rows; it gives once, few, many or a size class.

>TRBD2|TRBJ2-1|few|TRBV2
CASKFSGTSGRDEQFF
TGTGCCAGCAAATTCTCCGGGACTAGCGGGCGAGATGAGCAGTTCTTC
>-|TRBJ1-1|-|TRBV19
CASSIRGGRGNTEAFF
TGTGCCAGTAGTATTCGGGGGGGCAGGGGGAACACTGAAGCTTTCTTT
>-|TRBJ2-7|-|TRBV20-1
CSARDSYEQYF
TGCAGTGCCCGTGACAGCTACGAGCAGTACTTC
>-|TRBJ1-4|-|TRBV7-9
CASSLAIQSATNEKLFF
TGTGCCAGCAGCTTAGCAATTCAGTCCGCAACTAATGAAAAACTGTTTTTT
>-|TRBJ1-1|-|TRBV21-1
CASSERGSENTEAFF
TGTGCCAGCAGCGAAAGGGGCTCGGAGAACACTGAAGCTTTCTTT
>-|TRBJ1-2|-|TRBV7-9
CASSRDGDNGYTF
TGTGCCAGCAGCCGGGACGGGGACAATGGCTACACCTTC
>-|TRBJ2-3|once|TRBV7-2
CASSLNLLTDTQYF
TGTGCCAGCAGCTTAAACTTACTCACAGATACGCAGTATTTT
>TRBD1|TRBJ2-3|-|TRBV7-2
CASSPGQGLSDTQYF
TGTGCCAGCAGCCCAGGACAGGGTTTATCGGATACGCAGTATTTT
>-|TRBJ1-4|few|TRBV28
CASSSSGAYEKLFF
TGTGCCAGCAGTTCATCAGGGGCATATGAAAAACTGTTTTTT
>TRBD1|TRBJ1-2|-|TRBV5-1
CASSLDGTGVNYGYTF
TGCGCCAGCAGCTTGGATGGGACAGGGGTTAACTATGGCTACACCTTC
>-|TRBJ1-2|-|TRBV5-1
CASRPETDGYTF
TGCGCCAGCAGACCCGAGACAGATGGCTACACCTTC
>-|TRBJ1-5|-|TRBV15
CATSIDGYPQHF
TGTGCCACCAGCATAGACGGTTACCCCCAGCATTTT
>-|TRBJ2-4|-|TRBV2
CASMGGPISKNIQYF
TGTGCCAGCATGGGGGGGCCCATCTCCAAAAACATTCAGTACTTC
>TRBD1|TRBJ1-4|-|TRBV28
CASSSSGTGRGEKLFF
TGTGCCAGCAGTTCCTCCGGGACAGGGAGGGGGGAAAAACTGTTTTTT
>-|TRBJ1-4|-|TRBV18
CASSPSATNEKLFF
TGTGCCAGCTCACCGAGTGCAACTAATGAAAAACTGTTTTTT
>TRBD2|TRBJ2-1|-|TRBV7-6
CASSLAGLDSEQFF
TGTGCCAGCAGCTTAGCGGGACTAGACAGTGAGCAGTTCTTC
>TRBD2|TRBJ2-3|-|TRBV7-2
CASSHGLGAGISTDTQYF
TGTGCCAGCAGCCACGGTCTAGGAGCGGGGATAAGCACAGATACGCAGTATTTT
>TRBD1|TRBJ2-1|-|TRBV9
CASSVGQGVGKGEQFF
TGTGCCAGCAGCGTAGGTCAGGGGGTGGGGAAGGGTGAGCAGTTCTTC
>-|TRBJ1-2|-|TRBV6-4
CASSEWAGSGANYGYTF
TGTGCCAGCAGTGAGTGGGCAGGGTCCGGAGCTAACTATGGCTACACCTTC
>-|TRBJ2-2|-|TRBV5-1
CASSYPDSTGELFF
TGCGCCAGCAGCTACCCAGACAGCACCGGGGAGCTGTTTTTT
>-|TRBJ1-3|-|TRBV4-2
CASSQGRVGNTIYF
TGTGCCAGCAGCCAAGGCCGGGTCGGAAACACCATATATTTT
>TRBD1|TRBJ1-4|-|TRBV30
CAWSTGVRGNEKLFF
TGTGCCTGGAGCACAGGGGTTCGGGGTAATGAAAAACTGTTTTTT